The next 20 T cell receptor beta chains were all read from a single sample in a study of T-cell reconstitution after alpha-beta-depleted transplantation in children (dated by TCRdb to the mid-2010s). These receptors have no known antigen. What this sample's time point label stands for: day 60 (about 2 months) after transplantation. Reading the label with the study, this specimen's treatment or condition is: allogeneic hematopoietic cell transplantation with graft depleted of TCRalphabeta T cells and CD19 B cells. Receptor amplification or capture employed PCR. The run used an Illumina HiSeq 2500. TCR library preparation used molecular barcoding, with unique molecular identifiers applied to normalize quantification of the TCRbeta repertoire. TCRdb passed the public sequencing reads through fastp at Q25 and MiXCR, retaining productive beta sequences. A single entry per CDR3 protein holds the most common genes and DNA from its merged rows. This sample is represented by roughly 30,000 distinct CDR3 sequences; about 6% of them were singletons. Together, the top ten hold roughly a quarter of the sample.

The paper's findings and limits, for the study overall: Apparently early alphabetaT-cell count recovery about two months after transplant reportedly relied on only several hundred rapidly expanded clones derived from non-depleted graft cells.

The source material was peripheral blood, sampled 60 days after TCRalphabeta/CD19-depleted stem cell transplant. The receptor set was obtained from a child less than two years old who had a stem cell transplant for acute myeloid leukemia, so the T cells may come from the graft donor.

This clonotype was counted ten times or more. CDR3 loop: CASSLERARDEQFF. CDR3 in DNA: TGTGCCAGCAGCTTAGAACGGGCAAGGGATGAGCAGTTCTTC. This chain links TRBV7-9 with TRBJ2-1; D gene ambiguous. CDR1 SEHNR and CDR2 FQNEAQ come from the germline V gene (reference sequence). Trimming removed 1 base from V and 8 bases from J, with 12 bases in between. The CDR3 is made up of 14 amino acids.

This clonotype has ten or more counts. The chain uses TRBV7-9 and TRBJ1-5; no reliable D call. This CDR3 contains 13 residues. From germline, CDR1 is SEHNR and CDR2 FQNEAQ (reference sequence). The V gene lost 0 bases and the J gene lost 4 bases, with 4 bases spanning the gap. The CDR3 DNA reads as TGTGCCAGCAGCTTAGCCCTAAATCAGCCCCAGCATTTT. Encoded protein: CASSLALNQPQHF.

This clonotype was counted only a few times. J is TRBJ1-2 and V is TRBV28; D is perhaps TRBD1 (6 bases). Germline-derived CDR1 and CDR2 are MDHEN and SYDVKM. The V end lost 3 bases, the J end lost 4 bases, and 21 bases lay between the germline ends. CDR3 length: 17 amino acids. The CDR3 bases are TGTGCCAGCAGTTTTGCCTCTGCGGGGGCGCCGACCTATGGCTACACCTTC. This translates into CASSFASAGAPTYGYTF.

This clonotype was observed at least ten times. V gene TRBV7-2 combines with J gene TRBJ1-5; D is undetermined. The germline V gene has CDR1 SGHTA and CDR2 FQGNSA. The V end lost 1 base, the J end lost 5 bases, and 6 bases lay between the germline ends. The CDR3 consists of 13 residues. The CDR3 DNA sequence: TGTGCCAGCAGCTTAGTTTCTGATCAGCCCCAGCATTTT. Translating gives CASSLVSDQPQHF.

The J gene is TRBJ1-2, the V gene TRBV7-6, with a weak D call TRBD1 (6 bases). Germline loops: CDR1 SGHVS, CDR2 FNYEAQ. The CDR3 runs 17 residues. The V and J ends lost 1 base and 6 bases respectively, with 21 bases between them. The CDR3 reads CASSLVVGSGEENGYTF. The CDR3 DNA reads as TGTGCCAGCAGCTTAGTAGTTGGGTCAGGGGAAGAGAATGGCTACACCTTC.

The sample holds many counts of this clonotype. The CDR3 DNA sequence: TGTGCCAGCAGCCAAGTTATATTACGAGGGACGAGCTCCTACGAGCAGTACTTC. It translates to CASSQVILRGTSSYEQYF. The rearrangement links TRBV4-2 to TRBJ2-7; TRBD1 or TRBD2 may be the D gene (5 bases each). The CDR3 is 18 amino acids. The germline V gene encodes CDR1 LGHNA and CDR2 YNFKEQ. Deletions cut 1 base from V and 0 bases from J, with 19 bases between.

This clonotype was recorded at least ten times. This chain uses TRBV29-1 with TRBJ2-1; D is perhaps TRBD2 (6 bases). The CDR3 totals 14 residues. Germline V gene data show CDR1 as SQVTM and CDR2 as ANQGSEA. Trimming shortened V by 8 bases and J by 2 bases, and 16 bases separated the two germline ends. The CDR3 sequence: CSTLDYLTYNEQFF. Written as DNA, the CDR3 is TGCAGCACCCTGGACTACCTGACCTACAATGAGCAGTTCTTC.

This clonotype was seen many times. The CDR3 nucleotides are TGTGCCAGCAGCCCCAGGTGGCTAGCGGGACGCCAAGAGACCCAGTACTTC. Translating gives CASSPRWLAGRQETQYF. The chain has TRBV9 and TRBJ2-5; 9 bases map to TRBD2. The germline CDR1 and CDR2 sequences are SGDLS and YYNGEE. The junction had 11 bases not matched to a gene; V was cut back by 4 bases and J by 1 base. CDR3 length: 17 amino acids.

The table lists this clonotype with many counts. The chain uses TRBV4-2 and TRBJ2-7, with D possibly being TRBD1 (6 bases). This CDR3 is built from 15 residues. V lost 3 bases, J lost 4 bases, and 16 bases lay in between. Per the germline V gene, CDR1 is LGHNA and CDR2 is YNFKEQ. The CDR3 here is CASSHRQERIYEQYF. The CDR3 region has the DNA TGTGCCAGCAGCCACCGACAGGAACGAATTTACGAGCAGTACTTC.

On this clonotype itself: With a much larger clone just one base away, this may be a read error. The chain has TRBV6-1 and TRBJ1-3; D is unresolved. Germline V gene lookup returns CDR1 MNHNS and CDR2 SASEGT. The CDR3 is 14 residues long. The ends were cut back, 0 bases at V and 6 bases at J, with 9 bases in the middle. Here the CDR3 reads CASSEAGRENTIYF. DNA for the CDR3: TGTGCCAGCAGTGAAGCCGGGCGCGAAAACACCATATATTTT.

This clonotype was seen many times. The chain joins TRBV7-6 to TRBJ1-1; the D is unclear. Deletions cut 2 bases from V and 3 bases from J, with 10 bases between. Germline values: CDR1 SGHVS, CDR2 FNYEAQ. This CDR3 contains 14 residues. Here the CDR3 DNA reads TGTGCCAGCAGCTTATTCGGATTGGACACTGAAGCTTTCTTT. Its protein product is CASSLFGLDTEAFF.

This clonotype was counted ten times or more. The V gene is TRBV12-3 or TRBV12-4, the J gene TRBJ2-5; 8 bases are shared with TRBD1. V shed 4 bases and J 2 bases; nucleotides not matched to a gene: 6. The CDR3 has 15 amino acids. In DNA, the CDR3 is TGTGCCAGCAGTTCCGGCTGGACAGGGCAAGAGACCCAGTACTTC. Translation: CASSSGWTGQETQYF.

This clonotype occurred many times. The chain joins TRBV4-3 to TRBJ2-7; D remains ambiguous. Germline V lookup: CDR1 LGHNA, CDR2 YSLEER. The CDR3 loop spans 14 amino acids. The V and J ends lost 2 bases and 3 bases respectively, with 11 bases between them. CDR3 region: CASSQFSPNYEQYF. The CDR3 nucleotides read TGCGCCAGCAGCCAATTCAGCCCCAACTACGAGCAGTACTTC.

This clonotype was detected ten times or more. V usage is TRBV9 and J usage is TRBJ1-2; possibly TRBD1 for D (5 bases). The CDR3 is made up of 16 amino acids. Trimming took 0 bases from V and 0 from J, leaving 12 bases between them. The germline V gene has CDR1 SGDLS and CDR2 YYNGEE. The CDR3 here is CASSVARDATNYGYTF. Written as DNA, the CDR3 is TGTGCCAGCAGCGTAGCGAGGGACGCAACTAACTATGGCTACACCTTC.

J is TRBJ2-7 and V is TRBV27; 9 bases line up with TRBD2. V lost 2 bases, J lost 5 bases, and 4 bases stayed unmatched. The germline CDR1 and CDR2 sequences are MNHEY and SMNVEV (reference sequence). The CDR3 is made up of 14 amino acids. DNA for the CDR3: TGTGCCAGCAGTTTAGGGACTAGCTTCGACGAGCAGTACTTC. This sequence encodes CASSLGTSFDEQYF.

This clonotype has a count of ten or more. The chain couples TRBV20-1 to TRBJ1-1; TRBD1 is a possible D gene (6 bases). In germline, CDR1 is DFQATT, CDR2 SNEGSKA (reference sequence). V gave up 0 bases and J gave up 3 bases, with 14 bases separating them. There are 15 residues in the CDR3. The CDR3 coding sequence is TGCAGTGCTAGAGAGGGGGGGGCTGCTGACACTGAAGCTTTCTTT. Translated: CSAREGGAADTEAFF.

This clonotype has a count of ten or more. CDR3: CASSFRTGPGQPQHF. DNA of the CDR3: TGCGCCAGCAGCTTCCGGACAGGGCCAGGGCAGCCCCAGCATTTT. The gene calls are TRBV5-1 and TRBJ1-5, with 8 bases fitting TRBD1. With 2 bases clipped from V and 7 bases from J, the junction kept 8 bases outside the gene matches. The CDR3 is 15 residues long. From germline, CDR1 is SGHRS and CDR2 YFSETQ.

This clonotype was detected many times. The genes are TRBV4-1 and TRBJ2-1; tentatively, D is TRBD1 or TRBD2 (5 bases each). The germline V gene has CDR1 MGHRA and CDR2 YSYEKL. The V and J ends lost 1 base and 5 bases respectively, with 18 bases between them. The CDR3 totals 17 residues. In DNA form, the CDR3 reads TGCGCCAGCAGCCAAGTCCCCTCCAAACTAGGGGACAATGAGCAGTTCTTC. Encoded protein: CASSQVPSKLGDNEQFF.

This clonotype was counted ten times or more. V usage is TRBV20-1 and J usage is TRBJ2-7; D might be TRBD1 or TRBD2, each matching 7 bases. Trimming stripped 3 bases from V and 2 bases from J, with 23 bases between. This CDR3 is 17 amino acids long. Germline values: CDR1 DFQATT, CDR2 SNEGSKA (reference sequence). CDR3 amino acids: CSASRLVRGLAAYEQYF. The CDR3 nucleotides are TGCAGTGCTAGCCGGTTGGTGAGGGGGCTAGCGGCCTACGAGCAGTACTTC.

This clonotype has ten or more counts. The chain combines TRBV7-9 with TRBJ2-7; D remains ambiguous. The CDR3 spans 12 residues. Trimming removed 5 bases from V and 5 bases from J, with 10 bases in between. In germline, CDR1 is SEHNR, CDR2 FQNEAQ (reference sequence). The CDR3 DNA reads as TGTGCCAGCAGCCCCCATCCCCACGAGCAGTACTTC. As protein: CASSPHPHEQYF.